The present entry profiles one T cell receptor (beta chain) with its context. A much larger clone is a single base away; this may be a read error. Here the CDR3 omits its conserved ending phenylalanine or tryptophan, so a read error is the likely source. Time point here: newly diagnosed GD, antithyroid drugs for less than 3 months. RNA from PBMCs was the source of the TCR library. The data originate from a study of regulatory T cells in long-lasting Graves disease. Arm-PCR of CDR3 regions with iRepertoire HTBI primers generated TCR beta libraries. TCRdb re-derived calls from the multiplex PCR reads in MiXCR, one entry per CDR3 protein. The sample lists roughly 420,000 distinct CDR3 sequences, around 15% occurring once. Trimming cost V 1 base and J 5 bases; bases outside gene matches: 3. The length of the CDR3 is 14 residues. In germline, CDR1 is KGHDR, CDR2 SFDVKD. These data were also filed under a second study, of T cells in Graves' hyperthyroidism and ophthalmopathy.

The input for sequencing was peripheral blood mononuclear cells (PBMCs), taken at new diagnosis, from a patient treated with antithyroid drugs. This TCR came from a woman aged 45-65 years with Graves disease. The chain joins TRBV24-1 to TRBJ1-2; 7 bases map to TRBD1. CDR3 residues: CATSDFTQGYGYTL. CDR3 DNA sequence: TGTGCCACCAGTGATTTTACACAGGGGTATGGCTACACCCTC.